Each of the 26 T cell receptor beta chains below was sequenced from the same sample in a study of CD8 T cells in Susac syndrome. With random hexamers, reverse transcription was performed on about 0.5 to 1 ug of RNA. From the immunoSEQ multiplex PCR reads, TCRdb called clonotypes with MiXCR, one entry per CDR3 protein. This sample has roughly 67,000 distinct CDR3 sequences, with just under 95% found just once. Sequencing was performed on CD8+ T cells from PBMCs. The receptors were gathered from a human donor with multiple sclerosis.

V and J are TRBV7-6 and TRBJ2-7, with D possibly TRBD1 on 6 matching bases. The CDR3 extends over 14 amino acids. Germline assignment: CDR1 SGHVS and CDR2 FNYEAQ. Deletions cut 7 bases from V and 3 bases from J, with 16 bases between. The CDR3 DNA is TGTGCCAGCATCGTAGGCAGGGGTGGCTACGAGCAGTACTTC. This encodes CASIVGRGGYEQYF.

This chain links TRBV7-9 with TRBJ2-7, with 8 bases matching TRBD2. J was trimmed by 3 bases and V by 5 bases; bases with no gene match: 9. Germline lookup yields CDR1 SEHNR and CDR2 FQNEAQ (reference sequence). The CDR3 has 15 residues. CDR3 nucleotides: TGTGCCAGCAGCCACGTGACTAGCGCCCACTACGAGCAGTACTTC. Protein sequence: CASSHVTSAHYEQYF.

The CDR3, as DNA: TGTGCCAGCAGACTGGGGGGCACAGATACGCAGTATTTT. Translating gives CASRLGGTDTQYF. The rearrangement uses TRBV27 and TRBJ2-3, with D perhaps assigned TRBD1 or TRBD2 (5 bases each). There are 13 residues in the CDR3. The V gene lost 6 bases and the J gene lost 1 base, with 8 bases spanning the gap. The germline CDR1 and CDR2 sequences are MNHEY and SMNVEV (reference sequence).

J is TRBJ2-7 and V is TRBV28, with TRBD1 matching over 12 bases. This CDR3 is built from 16 residues. Looked up from germline, CDR1 is MDHEN and CDR2 is SYDVKM. J gave up 3 bases and V 5 bases, and 8 bases lay outside the gene matches. This CDR3 is CASSPPGTGGVYEQYF. The DNA for the CDR3 is TGTGCCAGCAGTCCCCCCGGGACAGGGGGCGTCTACGAGCAGTACTTC. Filled out from reference TRBV28 and TRBJ2-7, the complete variable domain reads DVKVTQSSRYLVKRTGEKVFLECVQDMDHENMFWYRQDPGLGLRLIYFSYDVKMKEKGDIPEGYSVSREKKERFSLILESASTNQTSMYLCASSPPGTGGVYEQYFGPGTRLTVT.

The chain has TRBV6-5 and TRBJ1-3; D remains ambiguous. The CDR3 loop spans 16 amino acids. CDR1 is MNHEY, CDR2 SVGAGI, per germline. V was shortened by 0 bases and J by 0 bases, with 9 bases between the two germline ends. This CDR3 reads CASSYSNRYSGNTIYF. The CDR3 DNA is TGTGCCAGCAGTTACTCCAACAGATACTCTGGAAACACCATATATTTT.

The rearrangement joins TRBV27 to TRBJ1-5; D is unresolved. This CDR3 is 17 amino acids long. The V end lost 4 bases, the J end lost 0 bases, and 16 bases lay between the germline ends. Germline loops: CDR1 MNHEY, CDR2 SMNVEV (reference sequence). CDR3 nucleotide sequence: TGTGCCAGCAGTTCTTGGGATTTCTCGTATAGCAATCAGCCCCAGCATTTT. It yields the protein CASSSWDFSYSNQPQHF.

The chain couples TRBV20-1 to TRBJ2-7, with D possibly TRBD1 on 6 matching bases. Germline CDR1 DFQATT, CDR2 SNEGSKA (reference sequence). V was clipped by 3 bases and J by 3 bases, with 12 bases between them. This CDR3 region has 13 residues. The CDR3 is CSASSNRDYEQYF. CDR3 DNA sequence: TGCAGTGCTAGTTCGAACAGGGACTACGAGCAGTACTTC.

This sequence joins TRBV2 and TRBJ1-3; no clear D. V gave up 7 bases and J gave up 4 bases, with 11 bases separating them. CDR1 is SNHLY, CDR2 FYNNEI, per germline. CDR3 length equals 13 residues. CDR3 sequence (DNA): TGTGCCAGCAATTTTCCTTCAGGAAACACCATATATTTT. Translated: CASNFPSGNTIYF.

The genes are TRBV5-6 and TRBJ1-2; TRBD1 is a possible D gene (5 bases). V was shortened by 4 bases and J by 4 bases, with 14 bases between the two germline ends. The length of the CDR3 is 14 residues. Per the germline V gene, CDR1 is SGHDT and CDR2 is YYEEEE. Written as DNA, the CDR3 is TGTGCCAGCAGCAACGATCACAGGCGCTATGGCTACACCTTC. Translated: CASSNDHRRYGYTF.

The chain uses TRBV27 and TRBJ2-7; possibly TRBD2 for D (6 bases). Trimming shortened V by 4 bases and J by 1 base, and 14 bases separated the two germline ends. The germline gives CDR1 MNHEY, CDR2 SMNVEV (reference sequence). The length of the CDR3 is 15 residues. The chain's CDR3 is CASSSGGRGSYEQYF. In nucleotides, the CDR3 is TGTGCCAGCAGTTCCGGGGGTCGGGGGTCCTACGAGCAGTACTTC.

V gene TRBV13 combines with J gene TRBJ2-7, with D possibly TRBD1 on 5 matching bases. This CDR3 is 12 amino acids long. From germline, CDR1 is PRHDT and CDR2 FYEKMQ (reference sequence). Trimming cost V 5 bases and J 12 bases, with 17 bases left between them. The CDR3 bases are TGTGCCAGCAGCCAAGGGGCGGCCGAACGGTACTTC. It encodes CASSQGAAERYF. The whole variable domain, remainder taken from reference TRBV13 and TRBJ2-7, is AAGVIQSPRHLIKEKRETATLKCYPIPRHDTVYWYQQGPGQDPQFLISFYEKMQSDKGSIPDRFSAQQFSDYHSELNMSSLELGDSALYFCASSQGAAERYFGPGTRLTVT.

This clonotype was detected once. The V call is TRBV4-1, the J call TRBJ1-5; no definite D call. Germline V gene data show CDR1 as MGHRA and CDR2 as YSYEKL. CDR3 length equals 13 residues. V was shortened by 5 bases and J by 4 bases, with 9 bases between the two germline ends. Here the CDR3 DNA reads TGCGCCAGCAGCGTGCGTGGAAATCAGCCCCAGCATTTT. Translated: CASSVRGNQPQHF.

The chain couples TRBV27 to TRBJ2-2; D remains unclear. V was shortened by 6 bases and J by 6 bases, with 11 bases between the two germline ends. Looked up from germline, CDR1 is MNHEY and CDR2 is SMNVEV (reference sequence). This CDR3 spans 13 amino acids. CDR3 region: CASRPGAAGELFF. CDR3 in DNA: TGTGCCAGCAGACCTGGCGCGGCCGGGGAGCTGTTTTTT.

The V call is TRBV5-1, the J call TRBJ1-1; unclear D gene. This CDR3 has 14 residues. Trimming cost V 4 bases and J 6 bases, with 16 bases left between them. Germline V lookup: CDR1 SGHRS, CDR2 YFSETQ. As DNA, the CDR3 is TGCGCCAGCAGCCTAGGGCCCGCAACCGCTGAAGCTTTCTTT. Translation gives CASSLGPATAEAFF.

The chain employs TRBV3-1 and TRBJ1-4, with unresolved D. The CDR3 is made up of 16 amino acids. Deletions cut 3 bases from V and 8 bases from J, with 19 bases between. Germline values: CDR1 LGHDT, CDR2 YNNKEL (reference sequence). CDR3 sequence: CASSHLKGGIEEKLFF. CDR3 nucleotides: TGTGCCAGCAGCCATCTCAAAGGAGGCATCGAGGAAAAACTGTTTTTT. The variable domain in full, completed from reference TRBV3-1 and TRBJ1-4, reads DTAVSQTPKYLVTQMGNDKSIKCEQNLGHDTMYWYKQDSKKFLKIMFSYNNKELIINETVPNRFSPKSPDKAHLNLHINSLELGDSAVYFCASSHLKGGIEEKLFFGSGTQLSVL.

CDR3 region: CASSNRNGYTF. In DNA form, the CDR3 reads TGTGCCAGCAGTAACCGTAATGGCTACACCTTC. This chain uses TRBV27 with TRBJ1-2, with no clear D. From germline, CDR1 is MNHEY and CDR2 SMNVEV (reference sequence). The V and J ends lost 5 bases and 6 bases respectively, with 7 bases between them. This CDR3 comprises 11 residues.

V is TRBV4-1 and J is TRBJ1-1, with D unclear. Trimming shortened V by 3 bases and J by 11 bases, and 22 bases separated the two germline ends. The CDR3 runs to 15 residues. Germline V gene lookup returns CDR1 MGHRA and CDR2 YSYEKL. The CDR3 reads CASSHPGRSRGTAFF. The CDR3 nucleotides read TGCGCCAGCAGCCATCCGGGGAGGTCGCGGGGTACGGCTTTCTTT.

This chain links TRBV7-9 with TRBJ2-5, with D perhaps matching TRBD2 (6 bases). CDR1 is SEHNR, CDR2 FQNEAQ, per germline (reference sequence). The CDR3 runs 15 residues. The germline V and J ends were trimmed by 5 bases and 2 bases, with 15 bases remaining between them. CDR3 in amino acids: CASSTVGGGQETQYF. CDR3 sequence (DNA): TGTGCCAGCAGCACGGTCGGGGGTGGGCAAGAGACCCAGTACTTC.

This clonotype was seen once. The chain carries TRBV12-3 or TRBV12-4 and TRBJ2-4; TRBD1 aligns across 9 bases. The CDR3 covers 17 residues. Trimming removed 6 bases from V and 0 bases from J; junction bases left unmatched: 9. CDR3 nucleotide sequence: TGTGCCAGCAGCTCTTTTGGACAGGGGTTAGCCAAAAACATTCAGTACTTC. Translated: CASSSFGQGLAKNIQYF.

V usage is TRBV6-1 and J usage is TRBJ1-1, with 9 bases that match TRBD1. Looked up from germline, CDR1 is MNHNS and CDR2 is SASEGT. The CDR3 has 13 residues. J was trimmed by 8 bases and V by 6 bases; bases with no gene match: 7. In nucleotides, the CDR3 is TGTGCCAGCAGCTACCCGGGACAGGGCGAAGCTTTCTTT. It specifies CASSYPGQGEAFF.

As DNA, the CDR3 is TGTGCCAGCAGTAGACTGGTGGGGGGCAGCACTGAAGCTTTCTTT. It is translated as CASSRLVGGSTEAFF. This chain uses TRBV27 with TRBJ1-1; TRBD1 might be the D (6 bases). Trimming took 5 bases from V and 4 from J, leaving 17 bases between them. This CDR3 is built from 15 residues. Germline CDR1 and CDR2: MNHEY and SMNVEV (reference sequence).

This chain's CDR3 is CASSLGPDSGFYEQYF. CDR3 sequence (DNA): TGTGCCAGCAGCTTAGGTCCCGACAGTGGGTTCTACGAGCAGTACTTC. The J gene is TRBJ2-7, the V gene TRBV7-9, with D possibly matching TRBD1 (5 bases). The CDR3 sequence is 16 residues long. Germline CDR1 SEHNR, CDR2 FQNEAQ (reference sequence). Trimming shortened V by 1 base and J by 3 bases, and 16 bases separated the two germline ends.

There are a few counts of this clonotype. This chain connects TRBV29-1 to TRBJ2-7; D may match TRBD1 or TRBD2 (6 bases each). The CDR3 extends over 12 amino acids. V lost 5 bases and J lost 2, with 10 bases in between. Germline loops: CDR1 SQVTM, CDR2 ANQGSEA. DNA of the CDR3: TGCAGCGTTCGGAGGGGGACCTACGAGCAGTACTTC. Its translation is CSVRRGTYEQYF.

The genes are TRBV20-1 and TRBJ1-2, with no clear D. This CDR3 has 12 residues. Germline values: CDR1 DFQATT, CDR2 SNEGSKA (reference sequence). Trimming shortened V by 5 bases and J by 6 bases, and 13 bases separated the two germline ends. CDR3 in amino acids: CSAAPGPHGYTF. CDR3 coding DNA: TGCAGTGCTGCCCCAGGCCCCCATGGCTACACCTTC.

This sequence joins TRBV5-1 and TRBJ1-1, with D unclear. Trimming pared 0 bases from V and 4 bases from J, leaving 10 bases between. This CDR3 comprises 14 residues. The germline V gene has CDR1 SGHRS and CDR2 YFSETQ. The CDR3 sequence is CASSLAGIATEAFF. DNA of the CDR3: TGCGCCAGCAGCTTGGCCGGCATTGCCACTGAAGCTTTCTTT.

The chain recombines TRBV3-1 with TRBJ2-1; tentatively, D is TRBD1 or TRBD2 (7 bases each). Germline assignment: CDR1 LGHDT and CDR2 YNNKEL (reference sequence). The V end lost 3 bases, the J end lost 7 bases, and 19 bases lay between the germline ends. CDR3 length: 16 amino acids. The CDR3 is CASSHQFRGGRNEQFF. In DNA, the CDR3 is TGTGCCAGCAGCCACCAGTTCAGGGGGGGGCGGAATGAGCAGTTCTTC.